Included here is one T cell receptor beta chain sequence, with context. What it binds is unknown. After re-calling the 5' RACE reads, TCRdb lists one entry per CDR3 protein, DNA absent. This specimen shows 350,000 to 550,000 distinct CDR3 sequences; the ten leading clones hold 2% to 2.5%. The sample belongs to a study of monozygotic twins with inflammatory bowel disease. No sorting of T cells preceded isolation of total RNA from whole blood. Study-level results: Between concordant and discordant twins, repertoire similarity failed to differ, a result that limited power may explain. Compared with healthy twins, IBD patients shared fewer clonotypes with others, especially with disease activity. The results supported no single strong signal or clonotype associated with IBD.

The CDR3 runs to 15 residues. The source material was blood. This TCR was sampled from a human donor with ulcerative colitis or Crohn's disease, or a healthy co-twin of an affected twin (not recorded which). The chain links TRBV12-3 or TRBV12-4 to TRBJ1-1; TCRdb indicates TRBD1, and absent DNA this call remains unverified. CDR3 sequence: CASSLVLDRVSEAFF.